Below, 18 T cell receptor beta chains from the same sample are listed, as sequenced in a study of T cells expressing NK-cell markers. TCRdb derives one entry per CDR3 protein from the 5' RACE reads, leaving out DNA. In all, the sample yields under 500,000 distinct CDR3 sequences. Material: blood T cells: a sorted CD56 or NKG2C T cell subset, CD4+ or CD8+ T cells, or bulk PBMC T cells (not recorded which). Receptors were obtained from a woman aged 18-70 years in good health.

The genes are TRBV7-3 and TRBJ2-2; the D gene TCRdb calls, TRBD1, cannot be checked with no DNA. CDR1 SGHTA and CDR2 FQGTGA come from the germline V gene. The CDR3 extends over 14 amino acids. CDR3 sequence: CASSQGGGPGELFF.

V and J are TRBV20-1 and TRBJ2-7; TCRdb designates TRBD2, a call that cannot be tested without DNA. There are 19 residues in the CDR3. Germline CDR1 reads DFQATT; CDR2 reads SNEGSKA (reference sequence). Here the CDR3 reads CSAIIHISTSGSRSYEQYF.

The V call is TRBV5-6, the J call TRBJ2-1; TCRdb selects TRBD1, and the lack of DNA leaves this call unchecked. Germline CDR1 SGHDT, CDR2 YYEEEE. This CDR3 region has 16 residues. The CDR3: CASSSTKGQPYNEQFF.

The chain employs TRBV19 and TRBJ1-6. Germline V CDR1 and CDR2: LNHDA, SQIVND (reference sequence). This CDR3 is built from 14 residues. This chain's CDR3 is CASGLGGGNSPLHF.

The gene calls are TRBV28 and TRBJ2-2; no DNA is available, so the TRBD1 call from TCRdb remains unchecked. This CDR3 spans 16 amino acids. The V gene's germline CDR1 is MDHEN and CDR2 SYDVKM. The CDR3 loop is CASKVSGEQYTGELFF.

The chain carries TRBV2 and TRBJ2-1; TCRdb proposes TRBD1, but this gene call is untestable without DNA. The CDR3 has 14 residues. The germline CDR1 and CDR2 sequences are SNHLY and FYNNEI. The CDR3 region is CASHGTGSYNEQFF. The full variable domain, its missing parts supplied by reference TRBV2 and TRBJ2-1, is EPEVTQTPSHQVTQMGQEVILRCVPISNHLYFYWYRQILGQKVEFLVSFYNNEISEKSEIFDDQFSVERPDGSNFTLKIRSTKLEDSAMYFCASHGTGSYNEQFFGPGTRLTVL.

The chain links TRBV29-1 to TRBJ2-7; as DNA is missing, the TRBD2 call by TCRdb cannot be tested. Germline V CDR1 and CDR2: SQVTM, ANQGSEA. The CDR3 is 16 residues long. The CDR3 spells CSVTLPGLAATYEQYF.

The rearrangement links TRBV7-9 to TRBJ1-5; the TCRdb D gene call, TRBD1, has no DNA to confirm it. The CDR3 sequence is 15 residues long. CDR1 and CDR2 (germline): SEHNR, FQNEAQ (reference sequence). This CDR3 is CASSLGQGENQPQHF. Based on the CDR3 plus reference TRBV7-9 and TRBJ1-5, the full variable domain is DTGVSQNPRHKITKRGQNVTFRCDPISEHNRLYWYRQTLGQGPEFLTYFQNEAQLEKSRLLSDRFSAERPKGSFSTLEIQRTEQGDSAMYLCASSLGQGENQPQHFGDGTRLSIL.

V gene TRBV6-2 or TRBV6-3 combines with J gene TRBJ1-2; TCRdb reports TRBD1, a call that lacks DNA to check it against. The CDR3 covers 14 residues. Germline V CDR1 and CDR2: MNHEY, SVGEGT. This CDR3 reads CASSLRQGRSGYTF.

The chain uses TRBV28 and TRBJ1-5. CDR1 and CDR2 (germline): MDHEN, SYDVKM. CDR3 length: 15 amino acids. The CDR3 is CASSSERSSNQPQHF.

The chain carries TRBV6-1 and TRBJ1-1; TCRdb lists TRBD1, though no DNA is available to test this call. There are 14 residues in the CDR3. Germline loops: CDR1 MNHNS, CDR2 SASEGT. The CDR3 is CASHPGQGGTEAFF.

This sequence joins TRBV4-1 and TRBJ2-1; TCRdb gives TRBD2 as the D gene, but with no DNA this cannot be confirmed. The CDR3 contains 14 residues. Looked up from germline, CDR1 is MGHRA and CDR2 is YSYEKL. The CDR3 here is CASSLRAVYNEQFF.

J is TRBJ2-1 and V is TRBV20-1; no DNA is available, so the TRBD2 call from TCRdb remains unchecked. CDR3 length: 17 amino acids. CDR1 DFQATT and CDR2 SNEGSKA come from the germline V gene (reference sequence). The CDR3 here is CSARDGGVAGSYNEQFF.

This chain connects TRBV11-2 to TRBJ2-1; the D call of TRBD2 rests on TCRdb alone, since no DNA is present to check it. The CDR3 has 16 residues. CDR1 and CDR2 from the germline V gene are SGHAT and FQNNGV. The CDR3 loop is CASSLGTSGGYNEQFF.

The J gene is TRBJ1-6, the V gene TRBV6-2 or TRBV6-3; there is no DNA to check the TCRdb D call of TRBD1. This CDR3 contains 14 residues. Per germline, CDR1 MNHEY and CDR2 SVGEGT. The CDR3 loop is CASSTGDTFSPLHF.

The V and J genes are TRBV5-1 and TRBJ1-4. Germline V gene lookup returns CDR1 SGHRS and CDR2 YFSETQ. There are 12 residues in the CDR3. CDR3 in amino acids: CASSFEGEKLFF.

V gene TRBV12-3 or TRBV12-4 combines with J gene TRBJ2-1; the D call of TRBD1 rests on TCRdb alone, since no DNA is present to check it. The CDR3 has 14 amino acids. This CDR3 reads CASIKGGNYNEQFF.

The chain couples TRBV4-2 to TRBJ2-7; checking the TCRdb D call of TRBD1 is not possible without DNA. Germline V gene sequence: CDR1 LGHNA, CDR2 YNFKEQ. The CDR3 runs to 15 residues. The CDR3 protein is CASSQEYRVSYEQYF.